The rows below give T cell receptor beta chains drawn from one sample of a study of shared clonotypes between healthy human individuals. The table came from immunoSEQ multiplex PCR; TCRdb's copy has only in-frame clones and leaves some out. Of around 1,100,000 clones detected, roughly 77% appear once; the ten largest clones hold roughly 0.9%. The sequenced material came from memory CD4+ T cells from PBMCs. The receptor source for this set is a man in his late teens or twenties in good health. Some clones in this sample may be carry-over from other donors' samples. Each CDR3 is given with its conserved first and last residue. D genes are given only for firm matches. A clone size is listed for some rows: how often the clone was seen (once, few, many), or a class if it is expanded.

size: NA
D: TRBD1
V: TRBV6-5
J: TRBJ2-7
CDR3: CASRTGTGPHEQYF
DNA: TGTGCCAGCAGGACCGGGACAGGGCCCCACGAGCAGTACTTC

size: NA
D: NA
V: TRBV28
J: TRBJ2-5
CDR3: CASSRPKGLETQYF
DNA: TGTGCCAGCAGCCGCCCTAAGGGCTTAGAGACCCAGTACTTC

size: NA
D: TRBD2
V: TRBV4-3
J: TRBJ2-3
CDR3: CASSQDAAGGSTDTQYF
DNA: TGCGCCAGCAGCCAAGACGCAGCGGGAGGAAGCACAGATACGCAGTATTTT

size: NA
D: NA
V: TRBV5-1
J: TRBJ2-5
CDR3: CASSRQGSDSSQTQYF
DNA: TGCGCCAGCAGCCGGCAGGGTTCGGACAGTTCACAGACCCAGTACTTC

size: NA
D: NA
V: TRBV18
J: TRBJ2-7
CDR3: CASSPKDNYEQYF
DNA: TGTGCCAGCTCACCCAAGGACAATTACGAGCAGTACTTC

size: NA
D: TRBD1
V: TRBV29-1
J: TRBJ2-1
CDR3: CSVSGTGFNEQFF
DNA: TGCAGCGTCTCCGGGACAGGCTTCAATGAGCAGTTCTTC

size: NA
D: TRBD1
V: TRBV18
J: TRBJ1-2
CDR3: CASSPSARGNYGYTF
DNA: TGTGCCAGCTCACCGTCGGCCAGGGGGAACTATGGCTACACCTTC

size: NA
D: NA
V: TRBV25-1
J: TRBJ1-3
CDR3: CASSELPGVTGNTIYF
DNA: TGTGCCAGCAGTGAATTGCCGGGGGTGACTGGAAACACCATATATTTT

size: NA
D: TRBD2
V: TRBV4-2
J: TRBJ2-2
CDR3: CASSQGRGGAGRTTGELFF
DNA: TGTGCCAGCAGCCAAGGCCGGGGGGGGGCAGGGCGGACCACCGGGGAGCTGTTTTTT

size: NA
D: TRBD2
V: TRBV18
J: TRBJ2-7
CDR3: CASSPVNFLAGETYEQYF
DNA: TGTGCCAGCTCACCAGTGAACTTCCTAGCGGGCGAAACCTACGAGCAGTACTTC

size: NA
D: NA
V: TRBV18
J: TRBJ2-5
CDR3: CASSPPWSQETQYF
DNA: TGTGCCAGCTCACCACCTTGGAGCCAAGAGACCCAGTACTTC

size: NA
D: NA
V: TRBV4-1
J: TRBJ2-2
CDR3: CASSHDLSGELFF
DNA: TGCGCCAGCAGCCATGACCTAAGCGGGGAGCTGTTTTTT

size: NA
D: NA
V: TRBV6-1
J: TRBJ2-7
CDR3: CASSENTREQYF
DNA: TGTGCCAGCAGTGAAAACACCCGAGAGCAGTACTTC

size: NA
D: TRBD2
V: TRBV15
J: TRBJ2-1
CDR3: CATSSDRLAGMDNEQFF
DNA: TGTGCCACCAGCAGCGACCGACTAGCGGGTATGGACAATGAGCAGTTCTTC

size: few
D: TRBD1
V: TRBV11-2
J: TRBJ1-4
CDR3: CASSSPRGLSEKLFF
DNA: TGTGCCAGCAGCTCCCCCAGGGGGCTGAGTGAAAAACTGTTTTTT

size: NA
D: NA
V: TRBV10-1
J: TRBJ2-1
CDR3: CASSENEEQFF
DNA: TGCGCCAGCAGTGAAAACGAAGAGCAGTTCTTC

size: NA
D: NA
V: TRBV21-1
J: TRBJ2-4
CDR3: CASSKVLGPNIQYF
DNA: TGTGCCAGCAGCAAAGTTTTAGGACCTAACATTCAGTACTTC

size: few
D: NA
V: TRBV11-3
J: TRBJ2-1
CDR3: CASSLGREEQFF
DNA: TGTGCCAGCAGCTTAGGTCGGGAGGAGCAGTTCTTC

size: NA
D: TRBD1
V: TRBV19
J: TRBJ1-1
CDR3: CASSQRGQGGSAFF
DNA: TGTGCCAGCAGCCAAAGAGGACAGGGCGGCTCAGCTTTCTTT

size: NA
D: NA
V: TRBV19
J: TRBJ1-2
CDR3: CASSIDRDMAGYTF
DNA: TGTGCCAGTAGTATTGACCGGGACATGGCTGGCTACACCTTC

size: many
D: NA
V: TRBV7-8
J: TRBJ2-7
CDR3: CASSFSGVGEQYF
DNA: TGTGCCAGCAGCTTTTCAGGGGTTGGGGAGCAGTACTTC

size: once
D: TRBD1
V: TRBV5-1
J: TRBJ2-3
CDR3: CASSFNRGRTDTQYF
DNA: TGCGCCAGCAGCTTCAACAGGGGGCGCACAGATACGCAGTATTTT

size: NA
D: TRBD1
V: TRBV27
J: TRBJ2-7
CDR3: CASSPLGVRPGQGHEQYF
DNA: TGTGCCAGCAGTCCCCTTGGGGTGCGTCCGGGACAGGGACACGAGCAGTACTTC